The 14 T cell receptor beta chains reported below all come from one sample, sequenced in a study of tumor-infiltrating lymphocytes in primary liver carcinoma (dated by TCRdb to the late 2010s). Blood RNA was extracted from unsorted whole blood with TRIzol reagent; germline DNA came from the DNeasy Blood & Tissue kit. The data were produced on an Illumina HiSeq 2500. TCRbeta-specific cDNA was reverse-transcribed from roughly 500 ng total RNA using a constant-region primer and ProtoScript II reverse transcriptase. The TCRbeta libraries were prepared through three rounds of nested multiplex PCR following a slightly modified ARM-PCR procedure. Each of the first two PCR rounds ran for approximately 10 cycles and used multiplex TRBV1-TRBV30 forward primers together with a Cbeta reverse primer. TCRdb ran its own pipeline on the public reads, namely fastp trimming at Q25 and MiXCR clone calling, and kept in-frame beta chains. Records with the same CDR3 protein are collapsed into one entry carrying the most frequent genes and DNA. This sample holds approximately 300,000 distinct CDR3 sequences; approximately 60% were observed only once. The top ten constitute 9% to 10% of the sample.

Sequenced: peripheral blood. The receptors originated from a man between 40 and 49 years old with primary liver carcinoma and hepatitis B virus infection.

The V and J genes are TRBV6-1 and TRBJ2-5, with a tentative D call TRBD2 (5 bases). The CDR3 spans 12 residues. Trimming cost V 7 bases and J 6 bases, with 12 bases left between them. The V gene's germline CDR1 is MNHNS and CDR2 SASEGT. CDR3 bases: TGTGCCAGCAACGGTCCGGGGAAGACCCAGTACTTC. This gives the protein CASNGPGKTQYF.

This clonotype occurred a few times. This CDR3 reads CASSLAGEGTQYF. In nucleotides, the CDR3 is TGCGCCAGCAGCCTAGCGGGGGAAGGTACGCAGTATTTT. V and J are TRBV10-2 and TRBJ2-3; 10 bases agree with TRBD2. Germline-derived CDR1 and CDR2 are WSHSY and SAAADI. The CDR3 sequence is 13 residues long. J gave up 8 bases and V 6 bases, and 5 bases lay outside the gene matches.

Remarks on this clonotype: A read error may be the cause here, since a much bigger clone is one base away. The chain combines TRBV29-1 with TRBJ2-5, with D uncertain. V lost 0 bases, J lost 2 bases, and 19 bases lay in between. The CDR3 sequence is 17 residues long. Germline CDR1 and CDR2: SQVTM and ANQGSEA. In DNA, the CDR3 is TGCAGCGTTGAAGATGCCAGGTTGGGCCGGTGGCAAGAGACCCAGTACTTC. This translates into CSVEDARLGRWQETQYF.

The chain combines TRBV12-3 or TRBV12-4 with TRBJ2-7; D might be TRBD2 (6 bases). The CDR3 has 14 residues. V dropped 2 bases and J dropped 0 bases, with 8 bases sitting between them. The CDR3 reads CASSLIADSYEQYF. The CDR3 nucleotides are TGTGCCAGCAGTTTAATAGCGGACTCCTACGAGCAGTACTTC.

This clonotype was observed a single time. The CDR3 spells CASSHASSGYNEQFF. The CDR3 coding sequence is TGTGCCAGTAGTCACGCGTCTAGTGGATACAATGAGCAGTTCTTC. V and J are TRBV19 and TRBJ2-1; D not resolved. Germline values: CDR1 LNHDA, CDR2 SQIVND (reference sequence). Trimming took off 5 bases at V and 4 bases at J, with 15 bases between the two ends. The CDR3 spans 15 residues.

This clonotype showed up just once. The junction departs from the called germline gene at one end, perhaps through a read error. V gene TRBV12-3 or TRBV12-4 combines with J gene TRBJ2-7, with D unclear. This CDR3 contains 11 residues. CDR3 loop: CANSSTYEQCF. The CDR3 nucleotides read TGTGCCAACAGTTCCACTTACGAGCAGTGCTTC.

The V gene is TRBV5-1, the J gene TRBJ2-7, with a weak D call TRBD2 (5 bases). Trimming removed 4 bases from V and 6 bases from J, with 23 bases in between. CDR3 length equals 16 residues. Per the germline V gene, CDR1 is SGHRS and CDR2 is YFSETQ. The CDR3 sequence: CASSTQITREKGEQYF. Written as DNA, the CDR3 is TGCGCCAGCAGCACACAGATAACAAGGGAGAAGGGCGAGCAGTACTTC. The full variable domain, its missing parts supplied by reference TRBV5-1 and TRBJ2-7, is KAGVTQTPRYLIKTRGQQVTLSCSPISGHRSVSWYQQTPGQGLQFLFEYFSETQRNKGNFPGRFSGRQFSNSRSEMNVSTLELGDSALYLCASSTQITREKGEQYFGPGTRLTVT.

This clonotype has a count of ten or more. The chain combines TRBV10-3 with TRBJ2-7; D not resolved. The CDR3 runs to 14 residues. The V end was cut by 2 bases, the J end by 5 bases, with 13 bases between. Germline V gives CDR1 ENHRY, CDR2 SYGVKD. CDR3 sequence (DNA): TGTGCCATCAGTGAGGCCGAGGCCCTGGACGAGCAGTACTTC. Its protein product is CAISEAEALDEQYF.

Concerning this clonotype itself: The junction and the germline gene differ at one end; a read error may be behind it. As DNA, the CDR3 is TGTGCCAGCAGCCTCTCGGGTACTAAGCGGTCTACCTATGAGCAGTACTTC. This gives the protein CASSLSGTKRSTYEQYF. This sequence joins TRBV11-2 and TRBJ2-7, with D perhaps TRBD2 (5 bases). Germline values: CDR1 SGHAT, CDR2 FQNNGV. CDR3 length: 17 residues. The full variable domain, its missing parts supplied by reference TRBV11-2 and TRBJ2-7, is EAGVAQSPRYKIIEKRQSVAFWCNPISGHATLYWYQQILGQGPKLLIQFQNNGVVDDSQLPKDRFSAERLKGVDSTLKIQPAKLEDSAVYLCASSLSGTKRSTYEQYFGPGTRLTVT.

The V gene is TRBV19, the J gene TRBJ1-5, with 7 nucleotides matching TRBD1. The CDR3 spans 15 residues. The junction had 11 bases not matched to a gene; V was cut back by 3 bases and J by 9 bases. Germline V CDR1 and CDR2: LNHDA, SQIVND (reference sequence). The CDR3 DNA reads TGTGCCAGTAGTATCGGACAGGCCTTAGATTCGCCCCAGCATTTT. Its translation is CASSIGQALDSPQHF.

The table lists this clonotype with a few counts. The chain couples TRBV7-8 to TRBJ1-5; 8 nucleotides match TRBD1. V lost 5 bases, J lost 4 bases, and 13 bases stayed unmatched. This CDR3 region has 17 residues. Germline V lookup: CDR1 SGHVS, CDR2 FQNEAQ. CDR3 coding DNA: TGTGCCAGCAGCCCCCAGCCCGACAGGGGCATTAATCAGCCCCAGCATTTT. It codes for CASSPQPDRGINQPQHF.

As to this clonotype: A clone one base away is much larger, so this may be a read error. This chain links TRBV6-1 with TRBJ2-1; TRBD2 matches 7 bases. Germline V gene data show CDR1 as MNHNS and CDR2 as SASEGT. The CDR3 is 15 amino acids. The CDR3 loop reads CASSERAGTNNEKFF. The CDR3 DNA follows: TGTGCCAGCAGTGAGAGAGCGGGAACCAACAATGAGAAGTTCTTC.

Of note for this clonotype: A much larger clone differs by one base, so this may be a read error. This sequence joins TRBV5-4 and TRBJ1-2; D is unresolved. The CDR3 totals 14 residues. Germline V gives CDR1 SGHNT, CDR2 YYREEE (reference sequence). V was shortened by 1 base and J by 6 bases, with 13 bases between the two germline ends. CDR3 sequence reads: CASSLFRSGDGYTF. The CDR3 region has the DNA TGTGCCAGCAGCTTGTTTCGAAGCGGCGATGGCTACACCTTC.

This clonotype showed up just once. A much larger clone differs by one base, so this may be a read error. The V call is TRBV5-1, the J call TRBJ1-1; the match to TRBD1 covers 9 bases. CDR1 is SGHRS and CDR2 is YFSETQ in the germline V gene. CDR3 length: 14 amino acids. The CDR3 reads CASSPGTGNAEAFF. The CDR3 DNA reads TGCGCCAGCAGCCCAGGGACAGGGAACGCTGAAGCTTTCTTT.